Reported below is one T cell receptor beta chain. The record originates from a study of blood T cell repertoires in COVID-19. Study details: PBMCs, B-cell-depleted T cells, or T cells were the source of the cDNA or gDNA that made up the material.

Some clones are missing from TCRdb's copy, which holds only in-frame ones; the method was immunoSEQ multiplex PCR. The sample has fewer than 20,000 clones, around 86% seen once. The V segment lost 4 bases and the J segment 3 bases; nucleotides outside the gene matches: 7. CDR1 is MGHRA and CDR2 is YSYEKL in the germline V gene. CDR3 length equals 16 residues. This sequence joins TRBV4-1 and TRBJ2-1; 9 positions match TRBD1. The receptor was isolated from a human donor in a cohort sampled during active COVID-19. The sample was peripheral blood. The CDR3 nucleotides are TGCGCCAGCAGCCCAGGAGGGACAGGGCGCTACAATGAGCAGTTCTTC. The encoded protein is CASSPGGTGRYNEQFF.